This TCR beta chain was documented in a study of blood T cell repertoires in COVID-19. Data came from immunoSEQ multiplex PCR; TCRdb stores just in-frame clones and leaves some out. Among about 200,000 clones listed, roughly 89% were seen once. Sequenced input: peripheral blood. The receptor comes from a man aged 60-69 years who had recovered from COVID-19.

The CDR3 protein is CASSFTSPNYNEQFF. The CDR3 nucleotides are TGTGCCAGCAGTTTTACTTCCCCTAACTACAATGAGCAGTTCTTC. The chain links TRBV28 to TRBJ2-1, with D unclear. This CDR3 is built from 15 residues. Per the germline V gene, CDR1 is MDHEN and CDR2 is SYDVKM. Trimming pared 3 bases from V and 3 bases from J, leaving 12 bases between.